This entry lists 12 T cell receptor beta chains sequenced from one sample in a study of cytomegalovirus exposure and HLA in healthy donors. Primers: 60 Vbeta forward and 13 Jbeta reverse. Assay used: immunoSEQ multiplex PCR; TCRdb lists only in-frame clones, some missing. Counted here are 150,000 to 200,000 clones, about 81% occurring once; the ten biggest clones make up approximately 2%. The sequencing sample was made of PBMCs. The receptors shown here come from a woman younger than 35 in good health and CMV-seropositive.

The rearrangement joins TRBV2 to TRBJ2-5; perhaps TRBD1 as D (5 bases). Germline CDR1 and CDR2: SNHLY and FYNNEI. The V end lost 1 base, the J end lost 4 bases, and 10 bases lay between the germline ends. CDR3 length: 14 amino acids. Here the CDR3 DNA reads TGTGCCAGCAGTGAAGGGGGCGTCCTAGAGACCCAGTACTTC. This encodes CASSEGGVLETQYF.

The chain joins TRBV19 to TRBJ1-2, with 7 nucleotides matching TRBD1. V dropped 8 bases and J dropped 5; count of bases not matched to a gene: 5. Germline CDR1 reads LNHDA; CDR2 reads SQIVND (reference sequence). The CDR3 runs 12 residues. The CDR3 loop is CASARGDYGYTF. The CDR3 DNA reads TGTGCCAGTGCCAGGGGGGATTATGGCTACACCTTC.

The rearrangement links TRBV5-6 to TRBJ2-7; TRBD2 matches at 7 bases. Germline CDR1 and CDR2: SGHDT and YYEEEE. The CDR3 length is 14 residues. J was trimmed by 3 bases and V by 5 bases; bases with no gene match: 8. The CDR3 reads CASRPGLHSYEQYV. CDR3 nucleotides: TGTGCCAGCAGACCGGGACTACATAGCTACGAGCAGTACGTC.

This clone was seen a single time. The germline gene is not matched at one end of the junction; a read error may be the cause. DNA of the CDR3: TGTGTCAGCAGAGGGGAGCGGGTTACCACTGAAGCTTTCTTT. Its protein is CVSRGERVTTEAFF. This chain connects TRBV2 to TRBJ1-1; TRBD1 is a possible D gene (5 bases). Per germline, CDR1 SNHLY and CDR2 FYNNEI. The CDR3 has 14 residues.

The chain couples TRBV28 to TRBJ1-5, with D possibly matching TRBD1 (5 bases). The CDR3 extends over 15 amino acids. Germline V CDR1 and CDR2: MDHEN, SYDVKM. The V end lost 1 base, the J end lost 6 bases, and 13 bases lay between the germline ends. This CDR3 reads CASSLYGVGGQPQHF. The CDR3 DNA follows: TGTGCCAGCAGTTTATATGGCGTGGGGGGTCAGCCCCAGCATTTT.

The chain employs TRBV9 and TRBJ1-2; D is ambiguous. V lost 3 bases, J lost 7 bases, and 10 bases lay in between. Germline lookup yields CDR1 SGDLS and CDR2 YYNGEE. The CDR3 covers 12 residues. CDR3 region: CASSGSGGGYTF. Here the CDR3 DNA reads TGTGCCAGCAGCGGGTCGGGTGGTGGCTACACCTTC.

This chain connects TRBV19 to TRBJ2-3; the match to TRBD2 covers 7 bases. CDR1 is LNHDA and CDR2 is SQIVND in the germline V gene (reference sequence). The CDR3 is made up of 15 amino acids. V lost 4 bases and J lost 2; bases outside the gene matches: 6. The CDR3 loop is CASSSRLAPTDTQYF. Written as DNA, the CDR3 is TGTGCCAGTAGTAGCAGACTAGCCCCCACAGATACGCAGTATTTT.

This chain joins TRBV27 and TRBJ1-1; D is uncertain. V dropped 5 bases and J dropped 3 bases, with 7 bases sitting between them. Germline V gives CDR1 MNHEY, CDR2 SMNVEV (reference sequence). The CDR3 contains 12 residues. The CDR3: CASSKDYTEAFF. The CDR3 coding sequence is TGTGCCAGCAGTAAGGACTACACTGAAGCTTTCTTT.

This clone was seen only once. The chain links TRBV4-1 to TRBJ1-2; a possible D gene is TRBD1 (6 bases). V was clipped by 5 bases and J by 3 bases, with 16 bases between them. The CDR3 length is 15 residues. Germline V lookup: CDR1 MGHRA, CDR2 YSYEKL. This chain's CDR3 is CASSETGRGHYGYTF. The CDR3 nucleotides are TGCGCCAGCAGCGAAACAGGGCGAGGGCACTATGGCTACACCTTC.

This clone has only one observation. The chain has TRBV5-6 and TRBJ2-3, with 9 nucleotides matching TRBD2. The V segment lost 4 bases and the J segment 7 bases; nucleotides outside the gene matches: 10. The germline V gene has CDR1 SGHDT and CDR2 YYEEEE. This CDR3 contains 15 residues. The CDR3: CASSGTSREAYTQYF. The CDR3, as DNA: TGTGCCAGCAGCGGGACTAGCAGGGAGGCGTATACGCAGTATTTT. The variable domain in full, completed from reference TRBV5-6 and TRBJ2-3, reads DAGVTQSPTHLIKTRGQQVTLRCSPKSGHDTVSWYQQALGQGPQFIFQYYEEEERQRGNFPDRFSGHQFPNYSSELNVNALLLGDSALYLCASSGTSREAYTQYFGPGTRLTVL.

This clone was recorded a few times. This chain connects TRBV4-2 to TRBJ1-3, with a possible D match to TRBD1 (6 bases). Germline V CDR1 and CDR2: LGHNA, YNFKEQ. Between the trimmed V and J ends, which lost 5 bases and 7 bases, there was a span of 15 bases. The CDR3 loop spans 14 amino acids. CDR3 protein: CASSESGVGNTIYF. CDR3 sequence (DNA): TGTGCCAGCAGCGAATCAGGGGTTGGGAACACCATATATTTT.

The V gene is TRBV18, the J gene TRBJ2-3; D uncertain. The CDR3 has 12 amino acids. V was shortened by 1 base and J by 4 bases, with 3 bases between the two germline ends. CDR1 and CDR2 from the germline V gene are KGHSH and LQKENI. The CDR3 sequence: CASSPRADTQYF. The CDR3 DNA sequence: TGTGCCAGCTCACCACGAGCAGATACGCAGTATTTT.